This T cell receptor beta chain was sequenced in a study of PD-1 blockade in classical Hodgkin lymphoma. For the study at large: Patients were treated with nivolumab at 3 mg/kg, and this was given intravenously every 2 weeks.

Profiling relied on immunoSEQ multiplex PCR, and the TCRdb table lists in-frame clones only, not all of them. This repertoire shows 31,000 or so clones, around 86% found once; its top ten account for 2% to 3%. Study findings and constraints: Complete responders matched newly diagnosed patients in baseline diversity.

Following autologous stem cell transplantation, relapse occurred in every patient, and exposure to brentuximab vedotin varied. Purified CD4+ T cells were obtained from thawed PBMCs through magnetic negative selection. Best responses included complete response and partial response; otherwise, the best response was progressive disease. To note about this clone: The antigen is not known.

Trimming stripped 6 bases from V and 1 base from J, with 11 bases between. The CDR3 is 14 amino acids. Germline lookup yields CDR1 MDHEN and CDR2 SYDVKM. The chain employs TRBV28 and TRBJ2-3, with a tentative D call TRBD1 (6 bases). Sequenced material: CD4+ T cells from blood, taken at baseline. The receptor's source is a human donor with classical Hodgkin lymphoma. Written as DNA, the CDR3 is TGTGCCAGCAGGGGGGCGGGCCGCACAGATACGCAGTATTTT. Translated: CASRGAGRTDTQYF.